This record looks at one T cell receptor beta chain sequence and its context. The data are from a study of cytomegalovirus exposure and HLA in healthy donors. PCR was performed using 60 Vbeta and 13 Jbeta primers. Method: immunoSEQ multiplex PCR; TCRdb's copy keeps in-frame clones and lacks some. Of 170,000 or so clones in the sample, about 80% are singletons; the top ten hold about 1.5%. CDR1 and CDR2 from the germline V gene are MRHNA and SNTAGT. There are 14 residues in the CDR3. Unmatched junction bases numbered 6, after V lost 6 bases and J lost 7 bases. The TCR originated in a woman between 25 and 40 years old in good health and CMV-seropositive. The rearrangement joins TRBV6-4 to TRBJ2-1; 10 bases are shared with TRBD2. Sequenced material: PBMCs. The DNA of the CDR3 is TGTGCCAGCAGCCCGGGACTAGCGTCGAATGAGCAGTTCTTC. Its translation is CASSPGLASNEQFF.